What follows are 5 T cell receptor beta chains derived from one specimen sequenced in a study of beta chain features in type 1 diabetes. Of the isolated RNA, all was reverse transcribed, and so the sequenced material was expressed TCRB transcripts. The table came from immunoSEQ multiplex PCR; TCRdb's copy has only in-frame clones and leaves some out. Of around 450,000 clones listed, about an eighth are singletons. The sample consisted of naive CD4+ T cells from blood. These receptors came from a woman younger than 35 in good health.

The chain employs TRBV11-2 and TRBJ2-3; D ambiguous. The CDR3 has 15 residues. Germline V gene data show CDR1 as SGHAT and CDR2 as FQNNGV. The germline V and J ends were trimmed by 0 bases and 1 base, with 8 bases remaining between them. CDR3 region: CASSLDRARTDTQYF. CDR3 DNA: TGTGCCAGCAGCTTAGATCGGGCCCGCACAGATACGCAGTATTTT.

In its sample, this clone was seen a few times. This rearrangement joins TRBV7-2 to TRBJ2-2; 7 nucleotides match TRBD1. Trimming at V came to 2 bases and at J to 4 bases, leaving 7 bases not matched to a gene. CDR3 length equals 16 residues. CDR1 and CDR2 (germline): SGHTA, FQGNSA. CDR3 sequence reads: CASSLWGQSGTGELFF. The CDR3 DNA reads as TGTGCCAGCAGCTTATGGGGACAGTCAGGCACCGGGGAGCTGTTTTTT.

The V call is TRBV9, the J call TRBJ1-1; D is possibly TRBD1 (6 bases). The CDR3 has 16 amino acids. V was pared by 2 bases and J by 1 base, with 15 bases between. The germline V gene encodes CDR1 SGDLS and CDR2 YYNGEE. This CDR3 is CASSVDTDRPNTEAFF. The CDR3 DNA follows: TGTGCCAGCAGCGTCGATACAGACAGGCCGAACACTGAAGCTTTCTTT.

In this sample, this clone turned up a few times. This chain links TRBV7-2 with TRBJ2-1, with D perhaps matching TRBD2 (7 bases). V lost 5 bases, J lost 4 bases, and 21 bases lay in between. Germline assignment: CDR1 SGHTA and CDR2 FQGNSA. The CDR3 runs to 17 residues. The CDR3 bases are TGTGCCAGCAGCGTCAAGGTGGGGCGGGGGCCGTACAATGAGCAGTTCTTC. It encodes CASSVKVGRGPYNEQFF.

V usage is TRBV7-9 and J usage is TRBJ2-2; D is unclear. The CDR3 totals 14 residues. The germline CDR1 and CDR2 sequences are SEHNR and FQNEAQ (reference sequence). Trimming took 5 bases from V and 2 from J, leaving 9 bases between them. The CDR3: CASSPRVNTGELFF. CDR3 nucleotide sequence: TGTGCCAGCAGCCCTCGGGTCAACACCGGGGAGCTGTTTTTT.